The 22 T cell receptor beta chains below were found in one sample sequenced in a study of shared clonotypes between healthy human individuals. Measured with immunoSEQ multiplex PCR; TCRdb has only the in-frame clones, and not every one. The repertoire includes about 670,000 clones, less than 80% of them detected once, and 1.5% to 2% sits in the top ten. Source material: memory CD4+ T cells sorted from blood. As to subset: CD45RA-negative fraction. These receptors originate from a woman aged 25 to 45 in good health.

CDR3 coding DNA: TGCGCCAGCAGCTTGGGACTAGCGGAAGGCCAAGAGACCCAGTACTTC. This translates into CASSLGLAEGQETQYF. The rearrangement uses TRBV5-1 and TRBJ2-5; 9 bases are shared with TRBD2. CDR3 length: 16 residues. V gave up 0 bases and J gave up 1 base; unmatched junction bases: 4. Germline V gene data show CDR1 as SGHRS and CDR2 as YFSETQ.

This clone was observed a single time. V and J are TRBV5-1 and TRBJ2-2, with TRBD2 identical over 13 bases. This CDR3 is 17 amino acids long. V lost 3 bases, J lost 3 bases, and 5 bases stayed unmatched. Germline V gene sequence: CDR1 SGHRS, CDR2 YFSETQ. As DNA, the CDR3 is TGCGCCAGCAGCTCCGGGACTAGCGGGAAGGACACCGGGGAGCTGTTTTTT. Translation gives CASSSGTSGKDTGELFF.

This clone was counted between two and nine times. The gene calls are TRBV19 and TRBJ2-1; 10 bases line up with TRBD2. The CDR3 spans 14 residues. Trimming cost V 8 bases and J 3 bases; bases outside gene matches: 4. The germline V gene encodes CDR1 LNHDA and CDR2 SQIVND (reference sequence). The CDR3 DNA reads as TGTGCCAGTCTAGCGGGAGCAGGCTACAATGAGCAGTTCTTC. Residues: CASLAGAGYNEQFF.

This clone was seen a handful of times. The V gene is TRBV9, the J gene TRBJ2-1; TRBD1 is a possible D gene (6 bases). CDR1 is SGDLS, CDR2 YYNGEE, per germline. V gave up 4 bases and J gave up 4 bases, with 15 bases separating them. There are 15 residues in the CDR3. In DNA, the CDR3 is TGTGCCAGCAGCACCAACAGGGTCTTTTACAATGAGCAGTTCTTC. Translation: CASSTNRVFYNEQFF.

The chain uses TRBV25-1 and TRBJ2-5; TRBD1 might be the D (6 bases). This CDR3 contains 12 residues. Looked up from germline, CDR1 is MGHDK and CDR2 is SYGVNS. The V end was cut by 7 bases, the J end by 1 base, with 7 bases between. The chain's CDR3 is CASNRVQETQYF. DNA for the CDR3: TGTGCCAGCAACAGGGTCCAAGAGACCCAGTACTTC.

This clone has more than one count but fewer than ten. The chain carries TRBV27 and TRBJ2-3, with D unresolved. The germline V gene encodes CDR1 MNHEY and CDR2 SMNVEV (reference sequence). This CDR3 has 14 amino acids. Trimming cost V 2 bases and J 5 bases, with 11 bases left between them. CDR3 region: CASSLSWAGDTQYF. The CDR3, as DNA: TGTGCCAGCAGTTTAAGTTGGGCCGGAGATACGCAGTATTTT.

This chain joins TRBV28 and TRBJ2-7; 9 nucleotides agree with TRBD2. The V gene's germline CDR1 is MDHEN and CDR2 SYDVKM. CDR3 length equals 14 residues. Trimming removed 7 bases from V and 2 bases from J; junction bases left unmatched: 6. CDR3 nucleotides: TGTGCCAGCACTCCCGCGGGAGGGCCCTACGAGCAGTACTTC. Encoded protein: CASTPAGGPYEQYF.

The rearrangement joins TRBV7-6 to TRBJ2-2, with TRBD2 matching over 14 bases. Germline CDR1 reads SGHVS; CDR2 reads FNYEAQ. V dropped 5 bases and J dropped 6; count of bases not matched to a gene: 2. The CDR3 covers 15 residues. The DNA of the CDR3 is TGTGCCAGCAGCCAGGGACTAGCGGGAGCCGGGGAGCTGTTTTTT. Its translation is CASSQGLAGAGELFF. Filled out from reference TRBV7-6 and TRBJ2-2, the complete variable domain reads GAGVSQSPRYKVTKRGQDVALRCDPISGHVSLYWYRQALGQGPEFLTYFNYEAQQDKSGLPNDRFSAERPEGSISTLTIQRTEQRDSAMYRCASSQGLAGAGELFFGEGSRLTVL.

The chain carries TRBV11-2 and TRBJ2-1, with D possibly TRBD2 on 5 matching bases. V was cut by 1 base and J by 7 bases, with 14 bases left in between. CDR3 length: 15 amino acids. Germline lookup yields CDR1 SGHAT and CDR2 FQNNGV. The CDR3 here is CASSLVASTRNEQFF. The CDR3 nucleotides are TGTGCCAGCAGCTTAGTAGCGTCCACGAGGAATGAGCAGTTCTTC. The variable domain in full, completed from reference TRBV11-2 and TRBJ2-1, reads EAGVAQSPRYKIIEKRQSVAFWCNPISGHATLYWYQQILGQGPKLLIQFQNNGVVDDSQLPKDRFSAERLKGVDSTLKIQPAKLEDSAVYLCASSLVASTRNEQFFGPGTRLTVL.

This clone has only a few counts. The genes are TRBV4-2 and TRBJ1-3; D remains ambiguous. CDR1 and CDR2 from the germline V gene are LGHNA and YNFKEQ. The V end was cut by 0 bases, the J end by 1 base, with 7 bases between. The CDR3 consists of 15 residues. The CDR3 is CASSQDGNSGNTIYF. The CDR3 DNA is TGTGCCAGCAGCCAAGACGGGAATTCTGGAAACACCATATATTTT.

The rearrangement joins TRBV28 to TRBJ2-7; D is uncertain. The CDR3 runs 12 residues. Germline CDR1 MDHEN, CDR2 SYDVKM. The V gene lost 6 bases and the J gene lost 3 bases, with 9 bases spanning the gap. The CDR3 DNA sequence: TGTGCCAGCAGCATCACCCTCTACGAGCAGTACTTC. This encodes CASSITLYEQYF.

The chain is built from TRBV30 and TRBJ2-2, with no clear D. Trimming removed 0 bases from V and 2 bases from J, with 7 bases in between. From germline, CDR1 is GTSNPN and CDR2 SVGIG (reference sequence). This CDR3 comprises 14 residues. The CDR3 loop reads CAWSVFSNTGELFF. The CDR3 region has the DNA TGTGCCTGGAGTGTGTTTAGTAACACCGGGGAGCTGTTTTTT.

This clone was seen only a few times. The chain couples TRBV7-9 to TRBJ1-4; a possible D gene is TRBD1 (5 bases). V was shortened by 1 base and J by 3 bases, with 12 bases between the two germline ends. This CDR3 region has 16 residues. CDR1 is SEHNR and CDR2 is FQNEAQ in the germline V gene (reference sequence). The CDR3: CASSLGLGGSNEKLFF. CDR3 DNA sequence: TGTGCCAGCAGCTTAGGTCTTGGGGGATCTAATGAAAAACTGTTTTTT.

For this clone: The same CDR3 arises from other DNA sequences in this sample as well. CDR3 loop: CSVGDYEQYF. CDR3 in DNA: TGCAGCGTTGGAGATTACGAGCAGTACTTC. J is TRBJ2-7 and V is TRBV29-1; D is ambiguous. Deletions cut 4 bases from V and 4 bases from J, with 5 bases between. Germline V gene lookup returns CDR1 SQVTM and CDR2 ANQGSEA. The CDR3 sequence is 10 residues long.

V gene TRBV5-1 combines with J gene TRBJ1-2; maybe TRBD1 (5 bases). Germline V gene sequence: CDR1 SGHRS, CDR2 YFSETQ. V was cut by 4 bases and J by 8 bases, with 21 bases left in between. This CDR3 is 15 amino acids long. As DNA, the CDR3 is TGCGCCAGCAGCGGCGGCCCGACAGTACTGTGGGGCTACACCTTC. Translation gives CASSGGPTVLWGYTF.

This clone has a handful of counts. V and J are TRBV5-1 and TRBJ2-2; D possibly corresponds to TRBD1 (5 bases). Trimming took off 2 bases at V and 0 bases at J, with 8 bases between the two ends. The germline V gene has CDR1 SGHRS and CDR2 YFSETQ. The CDR3 runs 15 residues. Here the CDR3 reads CASSLGVSNTGELFF. CDR3 nucleotide sequence: TGCGCCAGCAGCTTAGGGGTCTCGAACACCGGGGAGCTGTTTTTT.

The chain employs TRBV25-1 and TRBJ2-1, with 8 bases fitting TRBD2. Germline lookup yields CDR1 MGHDK and CDR2 SYGVNS. CDR3 length equals 16 residues. Trimming removed 2 bases from V and 0 bases from J; junction bases left unmatched: 3. The CDR3 DNA follows: TGTGCCAGCAGTGAAGGCAGCGGGAGCTCCTACAATGAGCAGTTCTTC. Residues: CASSEGSGSSYNEQFF.

Notes on this clone: Other nucleotide sequences from this sample produce the same CDR3. The chain has TRBV28 and TRBJ2-7, with TRBD2 as a possible D gene (5 bases). This CDR3 spans 14 amino acids. The V end was cut by 3 bases, the J end by 0 bases, with 9 bases between. The germline gives CDR1 MDHEN, CDR2 SYDVKM. Written as DNA, the CDR3 is TGTGCCAGCAGTTTCCCGGGAAGCTCCTACGAGCAGTACTTC. This gives the protein CASSFPGSSYEQYF. Supplemented by reference TRBV28 and TRBJ2-7, the full variable domain reads DVKVTQSSRYLVKRTGEKVFLECVQDMDHENMFWYRQDPGLGLRLIYFSYDVKMKEKGDIPEGYSVSREKKERFSLILESASTNQTSMYLCASSFPGSSYEQYFGPGTRLTVT.

The genes are TRBV19 and TRBJ2-2, with 9 bases lining up with TRBD1. The V segment lost 4 bases and the J segment 6 bases; nucleotides outside the gene matches: 3. In germline, CDR1 is LNHDA, CDR2 SQIVND (reference sequence). This CDR3 contains 14 residues. CDR3 in DNA: TGTGCCAGTAGTAGGACAGGGGAGGCCGGGGAGCTGTTTTTT. It encodes CASSRTGEAGELFF.

The V call is TRBV4-2, the J call TRBJ2-3; tentatively, D is TRBD2 (5 bases). Germline-derived CDR1 and CDR2 are LGHNA and YNFKEQ. V lost 0 bases and J 2 bases, leaving 9 bases between the germline ends. This CDR3 comprises 15 residues. The CDR3 region has the DNA TGTGCCAGCAGCCAAGATTCGGGGAACACAGATACGCAGTATTTT. The encoded protein is CASSQDSGNTDTQYF.

The J gene is TRBJ2-2, the V gene TRBV19; TRBD2 is a possible D gene (5 bases). Deletions cut 6 bases from V and 7 bases from J, with 9 bases between. Germline CDR1 LNHDA, CDR2 SQIVND (reference sequence). The CDR3 length is 12 residues. The CDR3 sequence is CASREAGGELFF. The CDR3 DNA reads TGTGCCAGTAGGGAGGCAGGCGGGGAGCTGTTTTTT.

CDR3 DNA sequence: TGTGCCTGCCAGACAGGAGCTAATGAAAAACTGTTTTTT. Translated: CACQTGANEKLFF. The chain recombines TRBV30 with TRBJ1-4; D may be TRBD1 (6 bases). Germline V gene lookup returns CDR1 GTSNPN and CDR2 SVGIG (reference sequence). There are 13 residues in the CDR3. V dropped 6 bases and J dropped 3 bases, with 11 bases sitting between them.